This TCR beta chain was profiled in a study of cytomegalovirus exposure and HLA in healthy donors. The assay was immunoSEQ multiplex PCR, and TCRdb's table has in-frame clones only and misses some. The sample lists some 68,000 clones; roughly 96% were seen once. V was pared by 4 bases and J by 4 bases, with 9 bases between. From germline, CDR1 is SGDLS and CDR2 YYNGEE. This CDR3 contains 13 residues. Input material: PBMCs. This sequence joins TRBV9 and TRBJ1-5, with unresolved D. This sequence was found in a man younger than 30 in good health and CMV-seronegative. The CDR3 loop reads CASSFDINQPQHF. CDR3 DNA: TGTGCCAGCAGCTTCGACATAAATCAGCCCCAGCATTTT.